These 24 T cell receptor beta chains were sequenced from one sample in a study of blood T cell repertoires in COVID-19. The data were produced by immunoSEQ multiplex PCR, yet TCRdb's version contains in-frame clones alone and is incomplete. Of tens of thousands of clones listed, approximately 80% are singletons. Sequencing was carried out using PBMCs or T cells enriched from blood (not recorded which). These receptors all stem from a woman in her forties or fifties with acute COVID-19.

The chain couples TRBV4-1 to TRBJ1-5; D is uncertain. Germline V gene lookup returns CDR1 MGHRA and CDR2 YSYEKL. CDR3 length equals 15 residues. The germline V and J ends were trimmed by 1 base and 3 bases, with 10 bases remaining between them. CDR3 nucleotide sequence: TGCGCCAGCAGCCAAGGATCGGTCCCCAATCAGCCCCAGCATTTT. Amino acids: CASSQGSVPNQPQHF.

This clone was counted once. The CDR3 nucleotides read TGTGCTAGTGGTTTGGGGCAGGTTCTTGAAAAACTGTTTTTT. Amino acids: CASGLGQVLEKLFF. The chain uses TRBV12-5 and TRBJ1-4; unclear D gene. The CDR3 totals 14 residues. The V end was cut by 1 base, the J end by 7 bases, with 10 bases between. CDR1 and CDR2 (germline): LGHNT, FRNRAP.

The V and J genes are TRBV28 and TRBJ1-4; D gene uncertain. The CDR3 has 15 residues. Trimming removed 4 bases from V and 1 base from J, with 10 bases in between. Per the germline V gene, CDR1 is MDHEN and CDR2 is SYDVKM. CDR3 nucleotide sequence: TGTGCCAGCAGTTCCCCCGGGGTAACTAATGAAAAACTGTTTTTT. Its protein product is CASSSPGVTNEKLFF.

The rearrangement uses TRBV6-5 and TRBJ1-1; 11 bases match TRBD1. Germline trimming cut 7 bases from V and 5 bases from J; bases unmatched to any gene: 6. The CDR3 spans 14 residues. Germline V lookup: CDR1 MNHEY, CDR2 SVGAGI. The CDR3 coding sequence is TGTGCCAGCACGACGGGACAGGGGGTAACTGAAGCTTTCTTT. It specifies CASTTGQGVTEAFF.

The CDR3: CASSELALGQVGSYEQYF. The DNA of the CDR3 is TGTGCCAGCAGTGAACTCGCCTTGGGACAGGTAGGGAGCTACGAGCAGTACTTC. The V and J genes are TRBV6-1 and TRBJ2-7, with 8 nucleotides matching TRBD1. The V gene's germline CDR1 is MNHNS and CDR2 SASEGT. V dropped 2 bases and J dropped 3; count of bases not matched to a gene: 15. CDR3 length equals 18 residues.

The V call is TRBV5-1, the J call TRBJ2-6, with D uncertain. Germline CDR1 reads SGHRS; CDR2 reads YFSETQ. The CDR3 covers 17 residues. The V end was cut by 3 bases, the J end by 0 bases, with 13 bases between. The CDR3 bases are TGCGCCAGCAGCTCACGCTCAGGCCTCTCTGGGGCCAACGTCCTGACTTTC. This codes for CASSSRSGLSGANVLTF.

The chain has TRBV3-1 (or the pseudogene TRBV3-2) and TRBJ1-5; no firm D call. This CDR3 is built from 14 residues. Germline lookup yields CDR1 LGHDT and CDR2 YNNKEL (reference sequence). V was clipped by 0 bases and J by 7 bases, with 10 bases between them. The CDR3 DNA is TGTGCCAGCAGCCAAGACTTCCGGTGGCAGCCCCAGCATTTT. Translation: CASSQDFRWQPQHF.

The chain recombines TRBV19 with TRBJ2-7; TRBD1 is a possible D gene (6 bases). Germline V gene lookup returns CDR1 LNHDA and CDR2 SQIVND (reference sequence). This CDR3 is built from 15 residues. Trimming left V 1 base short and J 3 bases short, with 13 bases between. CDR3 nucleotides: TGTGCCAGTAGTATAGGGGCAGGGGCCCTCTACGAGCAGTACTTC. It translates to CASSIGAGALYEQYF.

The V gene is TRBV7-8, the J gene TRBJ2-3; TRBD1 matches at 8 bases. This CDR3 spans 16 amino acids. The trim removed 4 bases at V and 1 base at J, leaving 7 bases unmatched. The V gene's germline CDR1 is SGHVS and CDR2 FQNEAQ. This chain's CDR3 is CASSSPGGEGTDTQYF. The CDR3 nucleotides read TGTGCCAGCAGCTCTCCAGGGGGCGAGGGCACAGATACGCAGTATTTT.

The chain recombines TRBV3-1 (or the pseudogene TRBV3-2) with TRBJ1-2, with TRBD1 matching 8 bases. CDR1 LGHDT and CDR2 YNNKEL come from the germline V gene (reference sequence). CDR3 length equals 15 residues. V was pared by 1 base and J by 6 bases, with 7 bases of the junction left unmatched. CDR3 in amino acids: CASSQGWDRSHGYTF. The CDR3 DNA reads TGTGCCAGCAGCCAAGGCTGGGACAGGTCCCATGGCTACACCTTC.

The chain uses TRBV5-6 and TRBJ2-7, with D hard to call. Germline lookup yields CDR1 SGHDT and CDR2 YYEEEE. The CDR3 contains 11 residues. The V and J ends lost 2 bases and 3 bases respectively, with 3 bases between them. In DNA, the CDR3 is TGTGCCAGCAGCTTACACTACGAGCAGTACTTC. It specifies CASSLHYEQYF. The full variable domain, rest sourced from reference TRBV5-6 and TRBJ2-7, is DAGVTQSPTHLIKTRGQQVTLRCSPKSGHDTVSWYQQALGQGPQFIFQYYEEEERQRGNFPDRFSGHQFPNYSSELNVNALLLGDSALYLCASSLHYEQYFGPGTRLTVT.

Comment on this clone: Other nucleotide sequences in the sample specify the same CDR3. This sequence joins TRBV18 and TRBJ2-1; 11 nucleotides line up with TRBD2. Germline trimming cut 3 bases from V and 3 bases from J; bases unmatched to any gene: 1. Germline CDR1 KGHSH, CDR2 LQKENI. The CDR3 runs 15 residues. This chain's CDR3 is CASSPLAGGYNEQFF. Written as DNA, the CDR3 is TGTGCCAGCTCACCCCTAGCGGGGGGCTACAATGAGCAGTTCTTC. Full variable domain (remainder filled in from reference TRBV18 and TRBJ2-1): NAGVMQNPRHLVRRRGQEARLRCSPMKGHSHVYWYRQLPEEGLKFMVYLQKENIIDESGMPKERFSAEFPKEGPSILRIQQVVRGDSAAYFCASSPLAGGYNEQFFGPGTRLTVL.

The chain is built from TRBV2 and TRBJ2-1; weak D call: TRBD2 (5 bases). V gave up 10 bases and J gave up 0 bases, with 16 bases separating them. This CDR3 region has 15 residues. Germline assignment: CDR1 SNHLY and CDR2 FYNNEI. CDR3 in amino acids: CATRSVGSSYNEQFF. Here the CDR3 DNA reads TGTGCCACAAGGTCGGTGGGGAGCTCCTACAATGAGCAGTTCTTC.

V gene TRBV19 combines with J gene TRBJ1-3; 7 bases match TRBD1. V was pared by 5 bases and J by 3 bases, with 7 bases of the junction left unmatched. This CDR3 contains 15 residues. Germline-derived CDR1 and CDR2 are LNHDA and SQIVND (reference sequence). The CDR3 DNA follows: TGTGCCAGTAGTTCGGAGGGGGCGGGTGGAAACACCATATATTTT. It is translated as CASSSEGAGGNTIYF.

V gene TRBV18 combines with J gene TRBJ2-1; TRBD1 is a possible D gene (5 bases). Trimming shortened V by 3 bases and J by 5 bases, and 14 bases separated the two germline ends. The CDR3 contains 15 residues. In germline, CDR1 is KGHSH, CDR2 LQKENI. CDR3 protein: CASSPEGVWDNEQFF. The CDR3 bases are TGTGCCAGCTCACCGGAAGGGGTTTGGGACAATGAGCAGTTCTTC.

The CDR3 protein is CASSEGSGGPEKLFF. DNA of the CDR3: TGCGCCAGCAGCGAAGGATCCGGGGGGCCCGAAAAACTGTTTTTT. The rearrangement joins TRBV5-1 to TRBJ1-4; perhaps TRBD1 as D (6 bases). This CDR3 has 15 amino acids. V gave up 4 bases and J gave up 8 bases, with 18 bases separating them. CDR1 and CDR2 from the germline V gene are SGHRS and YFSETQ.

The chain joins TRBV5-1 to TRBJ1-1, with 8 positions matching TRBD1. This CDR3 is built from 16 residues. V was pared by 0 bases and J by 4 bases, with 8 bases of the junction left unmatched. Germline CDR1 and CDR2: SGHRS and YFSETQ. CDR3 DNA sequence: TGCGCCAGCAGCTTGGCTCAGGGGGCAAGGGGCACTGAAGCTTTCTTT. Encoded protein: CASSLAQGARGTEAFF.

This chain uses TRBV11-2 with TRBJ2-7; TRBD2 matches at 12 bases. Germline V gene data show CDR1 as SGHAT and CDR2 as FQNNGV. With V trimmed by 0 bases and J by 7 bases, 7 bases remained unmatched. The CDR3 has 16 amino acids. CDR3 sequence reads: CASSLELAGGVDEQYF. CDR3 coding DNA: TGTGCCAGCAGCTTAGAACTAGCGGGGGGTGTGGATGAGCAGTACTTC.

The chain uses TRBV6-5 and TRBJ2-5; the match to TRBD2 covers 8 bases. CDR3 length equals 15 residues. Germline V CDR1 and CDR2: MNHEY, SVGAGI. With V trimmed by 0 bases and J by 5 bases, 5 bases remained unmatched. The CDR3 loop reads CASSYSRGGSETQYF. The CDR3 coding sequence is TGTGCCAGCAGTTACTCGCGCGGGGGGTCGGAGACCCAGTACTTC.

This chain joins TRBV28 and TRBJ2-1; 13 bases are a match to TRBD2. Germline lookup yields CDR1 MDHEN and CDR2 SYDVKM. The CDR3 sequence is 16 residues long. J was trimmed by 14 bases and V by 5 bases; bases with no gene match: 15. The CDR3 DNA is TGTGCCAGCAGTACCCCCTGGACTAGCGGGGGCTCGTCCAAGTTCTTC. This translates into CASSTPWTSGGSSKFF.

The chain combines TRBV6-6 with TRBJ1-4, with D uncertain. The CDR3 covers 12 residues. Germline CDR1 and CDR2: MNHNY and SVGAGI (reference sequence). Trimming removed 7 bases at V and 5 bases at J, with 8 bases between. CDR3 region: CASMRQNEKLFF. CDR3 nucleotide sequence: TGTGCCAGCATGCGGCAGAATGAAAAACTGTTTTTT.

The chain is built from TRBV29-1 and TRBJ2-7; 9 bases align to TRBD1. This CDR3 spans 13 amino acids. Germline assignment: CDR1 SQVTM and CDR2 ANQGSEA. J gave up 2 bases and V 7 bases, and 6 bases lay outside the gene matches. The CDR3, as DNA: TGCAGCGCTGCACAGGGGGCCACCTACGAGCAGTACTTC. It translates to CSAAQGATYEQYF.

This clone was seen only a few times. The CDR3 nucleotides are TGCGCCAGCAGTGACGGACAGGGCGGCTACGAGCAGTACTTC. Protein product: CASSDGQGGYEQYF. The V gene is TRBV10-2, the J gene TRBJ2-7; TRBD1 matches at 8 bases. Germline V gives CDR1 WSHSY, CDR2 SAAADI. This CDR3 is 14 amino acids long. Germline trimming cut 3 bases from V and 3 bases from J; bases unmatched to any gene: 4.

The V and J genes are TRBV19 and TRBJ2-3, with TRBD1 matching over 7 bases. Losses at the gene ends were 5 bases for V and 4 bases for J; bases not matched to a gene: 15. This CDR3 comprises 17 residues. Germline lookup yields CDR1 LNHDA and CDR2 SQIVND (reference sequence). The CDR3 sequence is CASSSPRSDRLSDTQYF. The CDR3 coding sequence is TGTGCCAGTAGTTCTCCCCGGTCGGACAGGCTATCAGATACGCAGTATTTT. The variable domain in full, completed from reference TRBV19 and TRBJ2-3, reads DGGITQSPKYLFRKEGQNVTLSCEQNLNHDAMYWYRQDPGQGLRLIYYSQIVNDFQKGDIAEGYSVSREKKESFPLTVTSAQKNPTAFYLCASSSPRSDRLSDTQYFGPGTRLTVL.